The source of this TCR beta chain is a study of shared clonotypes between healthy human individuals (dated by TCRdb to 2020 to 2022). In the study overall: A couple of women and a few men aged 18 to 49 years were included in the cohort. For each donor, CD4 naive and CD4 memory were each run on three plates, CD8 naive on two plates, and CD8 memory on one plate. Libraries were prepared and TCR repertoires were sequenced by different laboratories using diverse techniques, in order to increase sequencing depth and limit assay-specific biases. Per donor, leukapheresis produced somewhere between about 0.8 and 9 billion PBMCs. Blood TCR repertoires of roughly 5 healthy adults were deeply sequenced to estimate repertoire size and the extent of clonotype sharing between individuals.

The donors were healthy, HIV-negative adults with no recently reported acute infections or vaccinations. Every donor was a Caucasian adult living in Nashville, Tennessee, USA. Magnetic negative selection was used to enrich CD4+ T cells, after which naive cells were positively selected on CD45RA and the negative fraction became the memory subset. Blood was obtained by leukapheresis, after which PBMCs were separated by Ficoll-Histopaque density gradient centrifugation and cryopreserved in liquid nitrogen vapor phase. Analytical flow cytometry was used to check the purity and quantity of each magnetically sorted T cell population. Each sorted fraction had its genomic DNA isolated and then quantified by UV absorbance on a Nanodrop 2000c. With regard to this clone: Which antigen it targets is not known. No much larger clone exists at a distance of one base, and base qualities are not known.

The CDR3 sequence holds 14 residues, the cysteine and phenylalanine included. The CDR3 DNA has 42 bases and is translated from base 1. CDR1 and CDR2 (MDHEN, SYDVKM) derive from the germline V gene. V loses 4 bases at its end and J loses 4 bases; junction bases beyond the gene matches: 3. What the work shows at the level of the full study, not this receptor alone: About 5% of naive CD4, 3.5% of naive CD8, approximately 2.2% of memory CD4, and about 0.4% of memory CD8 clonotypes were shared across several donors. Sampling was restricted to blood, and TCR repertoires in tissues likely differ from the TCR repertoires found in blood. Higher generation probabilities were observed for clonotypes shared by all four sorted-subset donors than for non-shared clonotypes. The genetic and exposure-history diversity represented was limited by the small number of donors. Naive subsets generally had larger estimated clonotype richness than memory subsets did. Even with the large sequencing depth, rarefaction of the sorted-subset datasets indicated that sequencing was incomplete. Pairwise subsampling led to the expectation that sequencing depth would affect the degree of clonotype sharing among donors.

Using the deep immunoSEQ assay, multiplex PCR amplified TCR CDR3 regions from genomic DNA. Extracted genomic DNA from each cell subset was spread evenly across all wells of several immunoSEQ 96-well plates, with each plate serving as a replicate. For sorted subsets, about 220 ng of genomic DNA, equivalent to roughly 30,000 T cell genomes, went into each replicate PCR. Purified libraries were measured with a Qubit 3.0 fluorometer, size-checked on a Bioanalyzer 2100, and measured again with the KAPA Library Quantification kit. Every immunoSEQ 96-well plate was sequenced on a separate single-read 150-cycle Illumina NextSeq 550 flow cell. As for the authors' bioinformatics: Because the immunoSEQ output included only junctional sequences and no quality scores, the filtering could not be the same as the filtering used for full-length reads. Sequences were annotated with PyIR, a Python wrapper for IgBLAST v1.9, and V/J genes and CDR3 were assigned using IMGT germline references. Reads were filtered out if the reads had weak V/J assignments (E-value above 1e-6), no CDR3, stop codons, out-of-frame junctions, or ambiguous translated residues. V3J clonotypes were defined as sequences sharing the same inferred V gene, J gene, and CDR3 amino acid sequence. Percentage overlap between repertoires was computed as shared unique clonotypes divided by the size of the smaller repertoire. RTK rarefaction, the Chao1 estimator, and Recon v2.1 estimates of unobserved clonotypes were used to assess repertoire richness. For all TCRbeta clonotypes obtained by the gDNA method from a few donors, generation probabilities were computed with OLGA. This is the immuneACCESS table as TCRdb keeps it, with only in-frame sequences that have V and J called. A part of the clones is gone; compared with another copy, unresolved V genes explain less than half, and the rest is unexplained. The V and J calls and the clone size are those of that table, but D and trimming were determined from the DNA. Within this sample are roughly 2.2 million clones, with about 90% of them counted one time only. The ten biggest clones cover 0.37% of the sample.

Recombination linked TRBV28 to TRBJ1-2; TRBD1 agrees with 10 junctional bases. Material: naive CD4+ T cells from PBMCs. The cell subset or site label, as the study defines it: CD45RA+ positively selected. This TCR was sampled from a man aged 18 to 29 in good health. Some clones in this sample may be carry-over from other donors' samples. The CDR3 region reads CASSWGTGVYGYTF. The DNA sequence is TGTGCCAGCAGTTGGGGGACAGGGGTCTATGGCTACACCTTC.